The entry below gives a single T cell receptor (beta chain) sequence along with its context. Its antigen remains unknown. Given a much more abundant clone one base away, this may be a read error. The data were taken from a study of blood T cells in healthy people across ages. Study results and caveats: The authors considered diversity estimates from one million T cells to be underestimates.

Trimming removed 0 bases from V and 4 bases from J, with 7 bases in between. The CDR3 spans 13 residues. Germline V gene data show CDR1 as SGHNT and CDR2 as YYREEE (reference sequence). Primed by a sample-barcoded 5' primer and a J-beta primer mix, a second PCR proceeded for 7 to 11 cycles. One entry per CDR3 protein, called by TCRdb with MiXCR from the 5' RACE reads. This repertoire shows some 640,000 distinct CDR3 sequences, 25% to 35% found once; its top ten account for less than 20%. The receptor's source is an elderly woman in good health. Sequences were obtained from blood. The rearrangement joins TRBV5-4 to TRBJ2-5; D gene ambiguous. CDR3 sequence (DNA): TGTGCCAGCAGCTTGGAGTCTGGAGAGACCCAGTACTTC. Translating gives CASSLESGETQYF. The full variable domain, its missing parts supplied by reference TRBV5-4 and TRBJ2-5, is ETGVTQSPTHLIKTRGQQVTLRCSSQSGHNTVSWYQQALGQGPQFIFQYYREEENGRGNFPPRFSGLQFPNYSSELNVNALELDDSALYLCASSLESGETQYFGPGTRLLVL.